This T cell receptor beta chain was captured by sequencing in a study of cytomegalovirus exposure and HLA in healthy donors. Study results and caveats: The sole available immune exposure information was CMV serostatus.

On this clone: What it recognizes is unknown.

In germline, CDR1 is SNHLY, CDR2 FYNNEI. The V and J ends lost 5 bases and 9 bases respectively, with 10 bases between them. The CDR3 consists of 11 residues. PCR employed 60 Vbeta and 13 Jbeta primers. Libraries were prepared by immunoSEQ multiplex PCR; TCRdb keeps only in-frame clonotypes and omits some of them. The data contain over 150,000 clones, roughly 70% of them singletons. The chain combines TRBV2 with TRBJ1-2, with D possibly matching TRBD1 (6 bases). This TCR was recovered from a woman in her 50s in good health and CMV-seropositive. The sample consisted of PBMCs. The CDR3 reads CASSTRDSYTF. The CDR3 DNA reads TGTGCCAGCAGTACCCGGGACAGCTACACCTTC.